These 21 T cell receptor beta chains came from one sample sequenced in a study of beta chain features in type 1 diabetes. The authors reverse transcribed all of the isolated RNA, so sequencing captured expressed TCRB transcripts. This table comes from immunoSEQ multiplex PCR, and its TCRdb copy is limited to in-frame clones, with some not included. The data contain 250,000 to 350,000 clones, around 10% of them singletons. The specimen sequenced was naive CD4+ T cells from blood. The receptor source for this set is a woman younger than 45 in good health.

This clone was seen only a few times. The rearrangement joins TRBV28 to TRBJ1-1; 7 nucleotides align to TRBD1. Germline V gene sequence: CDR1 MDHEN, CDR2 SYDVKM. The junction had 11 bases not matched to a gene; V was cut back by 6 bases and J by 1 base. This CDR3 spans 16 amino acids. CDR3 region: CASSLPGRQGNTEAFF. The CDR3 DNA follows: TGTGCCAGCAGCCTACCCGGTAGACAGGGGAACACTGAAGCTTTCTTT. Complete variable domain (other parts from reference TRBV28 and TRBJ1-1): DVKVTQSSRYLVKRTGEKVFLECVQDMDHENMFWYRQDPGLGLRLIYFSYDVKMKEKGDIPEGYSVSREKKERFSLILESASTNQTSMYLCASSLPGRQGNTEAFFGQGTRLTVV.

The V and J genes are TRBV28 and TRBJ2-7, with D maybe TRBD1 (5 bases). The V gene's germline CDR1 is MDHEN and CDR2 SYDVKM. There are 15 residues in the CDR3. V was trimmed by 5 bases and J by 2 bases, leaving 16 bases between them. Written as DNA, the CDR3 is TGTGCCAGCAGTCTCCCCAGGGCCCCCACCTACGAGCAGTACTTC. This encodes CASSLPRAPTYEQYF.

This chain uses TRBV7-9 with TRBJ1-1; D not certain. Per germline, CDR1 SEHNR and CDR2 FQNEAQ (reference sequence). The CDR3 extends over 12 amino acids. Trimming cost V 1 base and J 5 bases, with 5 bases left between them. The CDR3 loop reads CASSLGRTEAFF. The CDR3 nucleotides are TGTGCCAGCAGCTTAGGGAGGACTGAAGCTTTCTTT.

The genes are TRBV9 and TRBJ2-1; D perhaps matches TRBD2 (6 bases). Germline V CDR1 and CDR2: SGDLS, YYNGEE. With 4 bases removed from V and 8 bases from J, the gap between germline ends came to 13 bases. The CDR3 totals 13 residues. The CDR3 protein is CASSSQRRDEQFF. The CDR3 bases are TGTGCCAGCAGCTCGCAAAGGAGGGATGAGCAGTTCTTC.

This rearrangement joins TRBV2 to TRBJ2-7, with D tentatively TRBD2 (5 bases). The V gene lost 6 bases and the J gene lost 7 bases, with 16 bases spanning the gap. Germline-derived CDR1 and CDR2 are SNHLY and FYNNEI. The CDR3 totals 13 residues. In nucleotides, the CDR3 is TGTGCCAGCAGCATGGGCGAGGGTAGGGAGCAGTACTTC. As protein: CASSMGEGREQYF.

This clone appeared a few times. This chain joins TRBV2 and TRBJ2-1; 11 nucleotides agree with TRBD2. Germline trimming cut 5 bases from V and 6 bases from J; bases unmatched to any gene: 6. The CDR3 consists of 15 residues. Germline V gives CDR1 SNHLY, CDR2 FYNNEI. The DNA of the CDR3 is TGTGCCAGCAGTCCACTAGCGGGAGTCGCCAATGAGCAGTTCTTC. It codes for CASSPLAGVANEQFF.

This chain connects TRBV7-2 to TRBJ2-2; D possibly corresponds to TRBD1 (5 bases). The V and J ends lost 1 base and 4 bases respectively, with 7 bases between them. CDR1 and CDR2 (germline): SGHTA, FQGNSA. CDR3 length: 14 residues. The CDR3 protein is CASSLVRATGELFF. The CDR3 DNA follows: TGTGCCAGCAGCTTAGTCAGGGCCACCGGGGAGCTGTTTTTT.

V usage is TRBV28 and J usage is TRBJ2-3, with D unresolved. This CDR3 is 13 amino acids long. Germline V CDR1 and CDR2: MDHEN, SYDVKM. Between the trimmed V and J ends, which lost 3 bases and 7 bases, there was a span of 11 bases. CDR3 nucleotides: TGTGCCAGCAGTTTCCCTGTGACATATACGCAGTATTTT. Translated: CASSFPVTYTQYF.

This clone appeared a few times. J is TRBJ1-1 and V is TRBV19; a possible D gene is TRBD1 (5 bases). V shed 3 bases and J shed 2 bases, with 13 bases lying between them. Germline loops: CDR1 LNHDA, CDR2 SQIVND (reference sequence). The CDR3 contains 15 residues. CDR3 region: CASSIQPDINTEAFF. The CDR3 DNA reads TGTGCCAGTAGTATCCAACCGGACATTAACACTGAAGCTTTCTTT.

The chain couples TRBV6-5 to TRBJ2-1; TRBD1 might be the D (6 bases). CDR3 length: 14 amino acids. Germline values: CDR1 MNHEY, CDR2 SVGAGI. V dropped 2 bases and J dropped 2 bases, with 7 bases sitting between them. CDR3 coding DNA: TGTGCCAGCAGTTACGACAGGACCTACAATGAGCAGTTCTTC. This sequence encodes CASSYDRTYNEQFF.

This clone has more than one count but fewer than ten. This chain connects TRBV5-1 to TRBJ2-3, with 7 bases that match TRBD1. Germline V CDR1 and CDR2: SGHRS, YFSETQ. The CDR3 is made up of 16 amino acids. The trim removed 0 bases at V and 2 bases at J, leaving 6 bases unmatched. DNA of the CDR3: TGCGCCAGCAGCTTGGCCCGGGACAGATACACAGATACGCAGTATTTT. Translated: CASSLARDRYTDTQYF.

This clone was detected a few times. The V gene is TRBV5-1, the J gene TRBJ2-5, with TRBD2 matching over 7 bases. The CDR3 has 12 residues. Germline CDR1 is SGHRS and CDR2 is YFSETQ. With 7 bases clipped from V and 4 bases from J, the junction kept 4 bases outside the gene matches. CDR3 protein: CASRAGVETQYF. CDR3 nucleotide sequence: TGCGCCAGCCGGGCGGGGGTAGAGACCCAGTACTTC.

This clone was recorded a few times. The gene calls are TRBV2 and TRBJ2-1; tentatively, D is TRBD1 (6 bases). CDR1 is SNHLY and CDR2 is FYNNEI in the germline V gene. V was cut by 10 bases and J by 1 base, with 17 bases left in between. The CDR3 extends over 15 amino acids. The CDR3 spells CATRQEVGSYNEQFF. The CDR3 DNA reads TGTGCCACTCGACAGGAGGTCGGGTCCTACAATGAGCAGTTCTTC.

This clone was detected only a few times. The chain joins TRBV18 to TRBJ2-5; possible D gene TRBD1, 5 bases. From germline, CDR1 is KGHSH and CDR2 LQKENI. This CDR3 comprises 15 residues. The V gene lost 3 bases and the J gene lost 4 bases, with 15 bases spanning the gap. CDR3 nucleotide sequence: TGTGCCAGCTCACCCCGCCGACAGATGGGAGAGACCCAGTACTTC. It codes for CASSPRRQMGETQYF.

This clone was recorded a few times. The CDR3 DNA is TGTGCCAGCAGCCCCGGACTAGCGGGAGGGCCCCTAGGACGTGAGCAGTACTTC. Amino acids: CASSPGLAGGPLGREQYF. The chain uses TRBV7-9 and TRBJ2-7, with 15 bases lining up with TRBD2. J was trimmed by 7 bases and V by 5 bases; bases with no gene match: 15. Germline lookup yields CDR1 SEHNR and CDR2 FQNEAQ (reference sequence). The CDR3 is 18 amino acids.

This sequence joins TRBV18 and TRBJ2-1; D perhaps matches TRBD2 (6 bases). Per the germline V gene, CDR1 is KGHSH and CDR2 is LQKENI. The CDR3 length is 18 residues. The V gene lost 3 bases and the J gene lost 1 base, with 19 bases spanning the gap. The DNA of the CDR3 is TGTGCCAGCTCACCGTCTCTATTAACGGGAGCTTCCTACAATGAGCAGTTCTTC. Translating it yields CASSPSLLTGASYNEQFF.

The V gene is TRBV28, the J gene TRBJ1-5; no firm D call. Germline V gives CDR1 MDHEN, CDR2 SYDVKM. The CDR3 runs 14 residues. V was clipped by 5 bases and J by 0 bases, with 8 bases between them. The CDR3 DNA reads TGTGCCAGCAGTCCCCCGCGTAGCAATCAGCCCCAGCATTTT. Translation gives CASSPPRSNQPQHF.

V gene TRBV13 combines with J gene TRBJ2-7, with 9 positions matching TRBD2. Germline V CDR1 and CDR2: PRHDT, FYEKMQ (reference sequence). The CDR3 spans 16 residues. V was clipped by 1 base and J by 2 bases; unmatched bases: 6. CDR3 region: CASSLDIAGAPYEQYF. The CDR3 DNA is TGTGCCAGCAGCTTAGACATAGCGGGAGCCCCCTACGAGCAGTACTTC.

This clone was counted between two and nine times. The J gene is TRBJ2-5, the V gene TRBV14; no definite D call. This CDR3 comprises 11 residues. Looked up from germline, CDR1 is SGHDN and CDR2 is FVKESK. The germline V and J ends were trimmed by 4 bases and 5 bases, with 5 bases remaining between them. This CDR3 is CASSRMETQYF. CDR3 coding DNA: TGTGCCAGCAGCCGTATGGAGACCCAGTACTTC.

The chain joins TRBV2 to TRBJ2-7, with D uncertain. V gave up 4 bases and J gave up 2 bases, with 3 bases separating them. This CDR3 has 11 residues. CDR1 is SNHLY, CDR2 FYNNEI, per germline. The CDR3 bases are TGTGCCAGCAGTGCAACCTACGAGCAGTACTTC. This codes for CASSATYEQYF.

The rearrangement uses TRBV7-3 and TRBJ2-2; 14 bases map to TRBD2. CDR1 SGHTA and CDR2 FQGTGA come from the germline V gene. This CDR3 has 15 amino acids. V lost 5 bases, J lost 6 bases, and 2 bases stayed unmatched. CDR3 coding DNA: TGTGCCAGCAGCCCGGGACTAGCGGGAGCCGGGGAGCTGTTTTTT. It yields the protein CASSPGLAGAGELFF. The variable domain in full, completed from reference TRBV7-3 and TRBJ2-2, reads GAGVSQTPSNKVTEKGKYVELRCDPISGHTALYWYRQSLGQGPEFLIYFQGTGAADDSGLPNDRFFAVRPEGSVSTLKIQRTERGDSAVYLCASSPGLAGAGELFFGEGSRLTVL.